A selection of T cell receptor beta chains follows, all from one sample in a study of blood T cell repertoires in COVID-19. The method was immunoSEQ multiplex PCR; TCRdb's version includes in-frame clones alone and lacks a portion of them. The sample contains about 40,000 clones, roughly 80% of which appear only once. The sequenced sample was peripheral blood. The receptors stem from a human donor with acute or convalescent COVID-19. The donor label of this sample is uncertain. CDR3s include the opening cysteine and the closing phenylalanine or tryptophan. The order of the fields is J gene, clone size, D gene, V gene, CDR3 DNA, CDR3 protein. A D gene is named only where the DNA matches it firmly. The size of a clone is reported for some rows only, either as once, few or many, or as a class for expanded clones.

>TRBJ1-5|.|TRBD1|TRBV6-5
TGTGCCAGCTGGACAGGGGATAGCAATCAGCCCCAGCATTTT
CASWTGDSNQPQHF
>TRBJ1-2|.|.|TRBV6-1
TGTGCCAGCAGCCCGGGGAGTAACTATGGCTACACCTTC
CASSPGSNYGYTF
>TRBJ1-2|.|TRBD1|TRBV5-1
TGCGCCAGCAGCCCAGAGGGACAGAACTATGGCTACACCTTC
CASSPEGQNYGYTF
>TRBJ1-6|.|.|TRBV10-3
TGTGCCATCAGTGAACAGGGTAACAATTCACCCCTCCACTTT
CAISEQGNNSPLHF
>TRBJ2-2|once|.|TRBV5-6
TGTGCCAGCTGCCCCGCGGGATCCTACACCGGGGAGCTGTTTTTT
CASCPAGSYTGELFF
>TRBJ1-1|.|TRBD1|TRBV6-5
TGTGCCAGCAGTACCGGACAGGGGAACACTGAAGCTTTCTTT
CASSTGQGNTEAFF
>TRBJ2-2|.|TRBD2|TRBV3-1/TRBV3-2
TGTGCCAGCAGCCAGACTGGACTAGCGCTCAACACCGGGGAGCTGTTTTTT
CASSQTGLALNTGELFF
>TRBJ1-4|.|TRBD1|TRBV6-1
TGTGCCAGCAGTGAAGCAGAGGGGGCGATTGAAAAACTGTTTTTT
CASSEAEGAIEKLFF
>TRBJ1-1|.|.|TRBV6-5
TGTGCCAGCAGTCCGGGGGTCTCGGACACTGAAGCTTTCTTT
CASSPGVSDTEAFF
>TRBJ1-5|few|TRBD1|TRBV10-3
TGTGCCATCAGTGAGGACAGGGCTGACAATCAGCCCCAGCATTTT
CAISEDRADNQPQHF
>TRBJ2-1|.|TRBD2|TRBV9
TGTGCCAGCAGCGTTAGGACTAGCGGAAACAATGAGCAGTTCTTC
CASSVRTSGNNEQFF
>TRBJ1-1|.|.|TRBV6-2/TRBV6-3
TGTGCCAGCAGTTCTAAGTCCAGGAGGCGCACTGAAGCTTTCTTT
CASSSKSRRRTEAFF
>TRBJ2-1|.|.|TRBV7-6
TGTGCCAGCAGCGACCGACAATACAATGAGCAGTTCTTC
CASSDRQYNEQFF
>TRBJ2-1|.|TRBD2|TRBV4-1
TGCGCCAGCAGCCAACCGGGACTAGTTTCCTACAATGAGCAGTTCTTC
CASSQPGLVSYNEQFF
>TRBJ2-2|.|.|TRBV28
TGTGCCAGCAGTTCTCCCGGGGGACAGGGGGAGCTGTTTTTT
CASSSPGGQGELFF
>TRBJ1-2|.|TRBD1|TRBV5-1
TGCGCCAGCAGCTCGGCAGGGGGAAACTATGGCTACACCTTC
CASSSAGGNYGYTF
>TRBJ2-7|.|.|TRBV4-3
TGCGCCAGCAGCCTTCGGAGGGCAGAGCAATACGAGCAGTACTTC
CASSLRRAEQYEQYF
>TRBJ2-3|once|TRBD2|TRBV29-1
TGCAGCGTTACCCTAGCGGGAGTGGGAGATACGCAGTATTTT
CSVTLAGVGDTQYF
>TRBJ1-3|.|TRBD1|TRBV3-1/TRBV3-2
TGTGCCAGCAGCCGCATTTTGGACAGGAGGGTTGGAAACACCATATATTTT
CASSRILDRRVGNTIYF
>TRBJ2-2|.|.|TRBV5-1
TGCGCCAGCAGCTTGGAAGGAGTACGCCTAAACACCGGGGAGCTGTTTTTT
CASSLEGVRLNTGELFF
>TRBJ2-1|.|.|TRBV2
TGTGCCAGCAGTCGGGTGGATGAGCAGTTCTTC
CASSRVDEQFF
>TRBJ2-6|.|TRBD1|TRBV7-9
TGTGCCAGCAGCACGGGACAGGGGTACTCTGGGGCCAACGTCCTGACTTTC
CASSTGQGYSGANVLTF
>TRBJ2-2|.|.|TRBV3-1/TRBV3-2
TGTGCCAGCAGCCAGGGGGGTCGGACCGGGGAGCTGTTTTTT
CASSQGGRTGELFF
>TRBJ2-7|.|TRBD1|TRBV6-1
TGTGCCAGCAGTGAAGAAGGACAGGGAACCTACGAGCAGTACTTC
CASSEEGQGTYEQYF
>TRBJ2-7|.|TRBD2|TRBV27
TGTGCCAGCAGTTTTGGAGGTTCGGCTAGCGGGAGGTACGAGCAGTACTTC
CASSFGGSASGRYEQYF
>TRBJ2-2|.|.|TRBV6-4
TGTGCCAGCAGTGCTAGCAGTAGGGCCGGGGAGCTGTTTTTT
CASSASSRAGELFF
>TRBJ1-5|.|.|TRBV18
TGTGCCAGCTCACCCAGTGTGGGGGGGAGAGGTCAGCCCCAGCATTTT
CASSPSVGGRGQPQHF
>TRBJ2-4|.|TRBD2|TRBV5-1
TGCGCCAGCAGCTTGAGCGCCCTAGCGGGGGGCGAAAACATTCAGTACTTC
CASSLSALAGGENIQYF
>TRBJ1-5|.|TRBD1|TRBV3-1/TRBV3-2
TGTGCCAGCAGCCCGACAGGGAGTAGCAATCAGCCCCAGCATTTT
CASSPTGSSNQPQHF
>TRBJ1-1|.|.|TRBV6-1
TGTGCCAGCAGTGAGCAGGGTGGCACTGAAGCTTTCTTT
CASSEQGGTEAFF
>TRBJ1-1|.|TRBD1|TRBV7-9
TGTGCCAGCAGCCCCTTCGGACAGGGTGGAATGAACACTGAAGCTTTCTTT
CASSPFGQGGMNTEAFF
>TRBJ2-5|.|.|TRBV19
TGTGCCAGTAGTGTCGGGGTTGGTGAGACCCAGTACTTC
CASSVGVGETQYF
>TRBJ1-2|.|TRBD1|TRBV6-1
TGTGCCAGCAGCGAAGACAGGGCGGCTAACTATGGCTACACCTTC
CASSEDRAANYGYTF